The 2 T cell receptor beta chains in this list originate from one sample, sequenced in a study of T cells in tuberculosis. The protocol was immunoSEQ multiplex PCR, while the TCRdb copy is restricted to in-frame clones and leaves out a portion. The sample consists of roughly 34,000 clones, about 95% of them appearing once. Material for sequencing was PBMCs. These TCRs come from a donor aged 5-35 years with latent tuberculosis or without tuberculosis infection.

The chain combines TRBV7-3 with TRBJ2-5, with D maybe TRBD2 (7 bases). Germline lookup yields CDR1 SGHTA and CDR2 FQGTGA. The CDR3 is made up of 14 amino acids. Trimming removed 4 bases at V and 0 bases at J, with 9 bases between. CDR3 amino acids: CASSSGGHQETQYF. Written as DNA, the CDR3 is TGTGCCAGCAGCTCCGGGGGGCACCAAGAGACCCAGTACTTC. Combining the CDR3 with reference TRBV7-3 and TRBJ2-5 gives the whole variable domain GAGVSQTPSNKVTEKGKYVELRCDPISGHTALYWYRQSLGQGPEFLIYFQGTGAADDSGLPNDRFFAVRPEGSVSTLKIQRTERGDSAVYLCASSSGGHQETQYFGPGTRLLVL.

This clone was counted a single time. The chain employs TRBV19 and TRBJ1-5; possibly TRBD1 for D (5 bases). Between the trimmed V and J ends, which lost 3 bases and 7 bases, there was a span of 13 bases. The CDR3 loop spans 14 amino acids. Germline-derived CDR1 and CDR2 are LNHDA and SQIVND (reference sequence). DNA for the CDR3: TGTGCCAGTAGTATGGGGCGAAACTTCCAGCCCCAGCATTTT. This sequence encodes CASSMGRNFQPQHF.